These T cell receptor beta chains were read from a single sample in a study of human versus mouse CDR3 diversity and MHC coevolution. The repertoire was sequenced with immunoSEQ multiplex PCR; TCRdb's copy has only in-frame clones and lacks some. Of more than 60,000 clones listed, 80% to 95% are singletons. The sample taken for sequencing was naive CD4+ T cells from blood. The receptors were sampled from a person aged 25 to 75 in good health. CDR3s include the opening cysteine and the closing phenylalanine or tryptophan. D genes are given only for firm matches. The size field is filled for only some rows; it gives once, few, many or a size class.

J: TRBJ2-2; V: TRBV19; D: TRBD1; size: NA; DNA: TGTGCCAGTAGTCCCAACAGGGGTTCGACCGGGGAGCTGTTTTTT; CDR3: CASSPNRGSTGELFF
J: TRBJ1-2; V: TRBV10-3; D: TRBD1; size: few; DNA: TGTGCCATCACACGGACAGGGGGCAATTATGGCTACACCTTC; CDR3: CAITRTGGNYGYTF
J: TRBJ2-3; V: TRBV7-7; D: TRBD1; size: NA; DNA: TGTGCCAGCAGTCGGAGGACAGGGGGTGCAGATACGCAGTATTTT; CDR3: CASSRRTGGADTQYF
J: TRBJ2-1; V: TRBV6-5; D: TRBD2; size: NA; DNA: TGTGCCAGCAGTTACGCGGGGGTGGGGGAGCAGTTCTTC; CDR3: CASSYAGVGEQFF
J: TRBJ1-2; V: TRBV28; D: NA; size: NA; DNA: TGTGCCAGCAGTTTATCACGGGGAGACTATGGCTACACCTTC; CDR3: CASSLSRGDYGYTF
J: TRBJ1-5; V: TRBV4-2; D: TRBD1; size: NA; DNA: TGTGCCAGCAGCCAAAACCACTACAGGGGGGGGCAGCCCCAGCATTTT; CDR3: CASSQNHYRGGQPQHF
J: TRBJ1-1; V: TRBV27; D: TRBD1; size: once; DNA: TGTGCCAGCAGTTTATCAGGGGGCGGGAAAGCTTTCTTT; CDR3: CASSLSGGGKAFF
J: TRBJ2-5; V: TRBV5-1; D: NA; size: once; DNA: TGCGCCAGCAGCTGGGCAGGGCGGATTCAAGAGACCCAGTACTTC; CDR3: CASSWAGRIQETQYF
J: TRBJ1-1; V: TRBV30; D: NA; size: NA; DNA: TGTGCCTGGAGTGCCCTGACACGGAGGACTGAAGCTTTCTTT; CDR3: CAWSALTRRTEAFF
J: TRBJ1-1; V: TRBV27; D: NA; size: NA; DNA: TGTGCCAGCACGGGACACCAGAACACTGAAGCTTTCTTC; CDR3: CASTGHQNTEAFF
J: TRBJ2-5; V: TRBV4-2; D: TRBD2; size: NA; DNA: TGTGCCAGCAGCCAAGATTGGGGGGGGGATGGGGAGACCCAGTACTTC; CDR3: CASSQDWGGDGETQYF
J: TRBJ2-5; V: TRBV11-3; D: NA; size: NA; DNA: TGTGCCAGCAGCCTCAATAGCGGAGAGACCCAGTACTTC; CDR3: CASSLNSGETQYF
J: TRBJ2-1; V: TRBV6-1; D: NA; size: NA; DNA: TGTGCCAGCAGATACGCCAGGGCAGGCTTTCAGTTCTTC; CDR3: CASRYARAGFQFF
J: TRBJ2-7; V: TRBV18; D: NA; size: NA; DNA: TGTGCCAGCTCGTCGACACTCACCTACGAGCAGTACTTC; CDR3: CASSSTLTYEQYF
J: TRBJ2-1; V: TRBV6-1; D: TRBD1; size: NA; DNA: TGTGCCAGCAGTACAGGGGGTGAGCAGTTCTTC; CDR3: CASSTGGEQFF
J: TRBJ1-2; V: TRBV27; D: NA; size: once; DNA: TGTGCCAGCAGTCGCGCAAATAACTATGGCTACACCTTC; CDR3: CASSRANNYGYTF
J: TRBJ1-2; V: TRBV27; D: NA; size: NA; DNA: TGTGCCAGCAGTTCCACAGGCTTACCTTCGTATGGCTACACCTTC; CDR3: CASSSTGLPSYGYTF
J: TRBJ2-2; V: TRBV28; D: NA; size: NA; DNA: TGTGCCGCAGGACAGCTTTACACCGGGGAGCTGTTTTTT; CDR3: CAAGQLYTGELFF
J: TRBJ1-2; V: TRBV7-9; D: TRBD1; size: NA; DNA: TGTGCCAGCAGCTCATTGGACAGGGGTGGCTATGGCTACACCTTC; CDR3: CASSSLDRGGYGYTF
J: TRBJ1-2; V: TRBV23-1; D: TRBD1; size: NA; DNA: TGCGCCAGCAGCGGGACAGGGGGCGGCCACACCTTC; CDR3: CASSGTGGGHTF
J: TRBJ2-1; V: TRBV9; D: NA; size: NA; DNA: TGTGCCAGCAGCGGGGGGGGACAGGCATACAATGAGCAGTTCTTC; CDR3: CASSGGGQAYNEQFF
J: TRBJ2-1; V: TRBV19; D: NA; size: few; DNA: TGTGCCAGTAGTATAGGTTCTGGTAGTGGTGGAGGCAATGAGCAGTTCTTC; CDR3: CASSIGSGSGGGNEQFF
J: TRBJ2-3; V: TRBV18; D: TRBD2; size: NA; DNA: TGTGCCAGCTCACCGTTTGGACTAGCGGCGAGCACAGATACGCAGTATTTT; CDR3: CASSPFGLAASTDTQYF
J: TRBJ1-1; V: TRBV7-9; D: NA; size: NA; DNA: TGTGCCAGCAGCTCCTCTTCACAGGGTCGGACTGAAGCTTTCTTT; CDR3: CASSSSSQGRTEAFF
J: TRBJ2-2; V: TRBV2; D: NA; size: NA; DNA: TGTGCCAGCAGTGAAGGGGGGGGCGACACCGGGGAGCTGTTTTTT; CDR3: CASSEGGGDTGELFF
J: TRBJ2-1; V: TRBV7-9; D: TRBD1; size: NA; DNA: TGTGCCAGCAGCTTAGGCTCCCCTCTAGGGGGCTCGGTCTTTTATGAGCAGTTCTTC; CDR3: CASSLGSPLGGSVFYEQFF
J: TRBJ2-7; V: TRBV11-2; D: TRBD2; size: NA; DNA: TGTGCCAGCAGAGGAGGGACGGGGGGATTCTACGAGCAGTACTTC; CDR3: CASRGGTGGFYEQYF
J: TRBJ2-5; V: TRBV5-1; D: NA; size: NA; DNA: TGCGCCAGCAGCTTCTCAGAGACCCAGTACTTC; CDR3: CASSFSETQYF
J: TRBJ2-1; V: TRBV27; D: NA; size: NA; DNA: TGTGCCACGAGGACAGAGATGGACAATGAGCAGTTCTTC; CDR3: CATRTEMDNEQFF
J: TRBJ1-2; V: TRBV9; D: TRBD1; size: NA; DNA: TGTGCCAGCAGCGTATGGTCCCCGGACAGGGGCGGCTACTATGGCTACACCTTC; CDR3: CASSVWSPDRGGYYGYTF
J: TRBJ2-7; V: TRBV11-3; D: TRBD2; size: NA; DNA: TGTGCCAGCAGCTTAGGACTAGCGGGAGGCTACGAGCAGTACTTC; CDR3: CASSLGLAGGYEQYF
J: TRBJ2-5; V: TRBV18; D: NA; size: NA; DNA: TGTGCCAGCTCCCCTTTCGAACAGCCACAAGAGACCCAGTACTTC; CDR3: CASSPFEQPQETQYF
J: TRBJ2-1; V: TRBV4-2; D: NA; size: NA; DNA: TGTGCCAGCAGCCAAGATTCGTCAGGGTTTTACAATGAGCAGTTCTTC; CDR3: CASSQDSSGFYNEQFF
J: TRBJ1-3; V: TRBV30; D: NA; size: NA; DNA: TGTGCCTGGGCGGGTCTCTCTGGAAACACCATATATTTT; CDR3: CAWAGLSGNTIYF
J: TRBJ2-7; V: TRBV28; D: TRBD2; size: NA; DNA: TGTGCCAGCCCCCCTCCGGGACTAGCGGGGGGGCTCGAGCAGTACTTC; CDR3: CASPPPGLAGGLEQYF
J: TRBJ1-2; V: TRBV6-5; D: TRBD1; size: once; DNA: TGTGCCAGCAGTCCACAGGACAGGCTAGGCTACACCTTC; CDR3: CASSPQDRLGYTF
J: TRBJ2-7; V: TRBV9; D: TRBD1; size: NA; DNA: TGTGCCAGCAGCGGACAGGGTTCCTACGAGCAGTACTTC; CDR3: CASSGQGSYEQYF
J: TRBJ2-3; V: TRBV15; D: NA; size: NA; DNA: TGTGCCACCAGCAGAGAGGGAGCCACAGATACGCAGTATTTT; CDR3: CATSREGATDTQYF
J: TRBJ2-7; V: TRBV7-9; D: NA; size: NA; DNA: TGTGCCAGCAGCTTACCCCCTTCCTACGAGCAGTACTTC; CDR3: CASSLPPSYEQYF
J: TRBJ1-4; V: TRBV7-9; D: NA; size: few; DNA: TGTGCCAGCAGTAAAAAGGGACATGCAACTAATGAAAAACTGTTTTTT; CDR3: CASSKKGHATNEKLFF